The 7 T cell receptor beta chains below all came from one sample that was sequenced in a study of immune evolution from preneoplasia to lung adenocarcinoma. TCRdb's copy holds only in-frame clones and misses some; the assay was immunoSEQ multiplex PCR. Here the sample spans some 2,000 clones, over 75% being singletons. Sequencing input: FFPE invasive lung adenocarcinoma tissue. The receptors originated from a person aged 45-60 years with lung adenocarcinoma.

This clone has only a few counts. The chain joins TRBV6-4 to TRBJ2-7, with D unclear. Germline V gene data show CDR1 as MRHNA and CDR2 as SNTAGT. The CDR3 is 13 amino acids. The V and J ends lost 4 bases and 2 bases respectively, with 9 bases between them. DNA of the CDR3: TGTGCCAGCAGTGTAAGGGAAGCCTACGAGCAGTACTTC. It translates to CASSVREAYEQYF.

CDR3 nucleotide sequence: TGTGCCATCAGGCCTAGCGGGAGGGCCGCAGATACGCAGTATTTT. Protein product: CAIRPSGRAADTQYF. The J gene is TRBJ2-3, the V gene TRBV10-3, with TRBD2 identical over 12 bases. The CDR3 has 15 residues. Germline trimming cut 6 bases from V and 4 bases from J; bases unmatched to any gene: 5. Germline CDR1 ENHRY, CDR2 SYGVKD.

This clone was picked up a small number of times. The V and J genes are TRBV2 and TRBJ1-2; D not resolved. The CDR3 covers 12 residues. Germline-derived CDR1 and CDR2 are SNHLY and FYNNEI. V was shortened by 7 bases and J by 3 bases, with 9 bases between the two germline ends. CDR3 sequence: CASNSDYYGYTF. The CDR3 DNA follows: TGTGCCAGCAACAGCGACTACTATGGCTACACCTTC.

This chain joins TRBV5-4 and TRBJ2-5; the D gene is possibly TRBD1 (6 bases). Germline V lookup: CDR1 SGHNT, CDR2 YYREEE (reference sequence). Trimming left V 4 bases short and J 2 bases short, with 12 bases between. The CDR3 is 14 residues long. The CDR3 region has the DNA TGTGCCAGCAGCAGACAGGAAACTCAAGAGACCCAGTACTTC. Its translation is CASSRQETQETQYF.

The chain joins TRBV7-9 to TRBJ2-7, with D unclear. Deletions cut 2 bases from V and 3 bases from J, with 11 bases between. CDR3 length: 14 residues. The germline CDR1 and CDR2 sequences are SEHNR and FQNEAQ (reference sequence). The CDR3 loop is CASSLSMPDYEQYF. CDR3 in DNA: TGTGCCAGCAGCTTATCGATGCCAGACTACGAGCAGTACTTC.

The V and J genes are TRBV28 and TRBJ1-2, with D maybe TRBD1 (5 bases). The CDR3 is 15 residues long. Germline V lookup: CDR1 MDHEN, CDR2 SYDVKM. V lost 2 bases to trimming and J lost 3 bases, with 13 bases between them. The chain's CDR3 is CASSLTQVSHYGYTF. The CDR3 nucleotides read TGTGCCAGCAGTTTAACACAGGTTTCCCACTATGGCTACACCTTC.

V and J are TRBV7-2 and TRBJ1-4; TRBD1 matches at 10 bases. V shed 2 bases, J shed 7 bases, and the junction held 7 bases outside the gene matches. The germline V gene has CDR1 SGHTA and CDR2 FQGNSA. The CDR3 is 16 amino acids. Written as DNA, the CDR3 is TGTGCCAGCAGCTTAATGAGACAGGGGGCGGGTGAAAAACTGTTTTTT. It translates to CASSLMRQGAGEKLFF.